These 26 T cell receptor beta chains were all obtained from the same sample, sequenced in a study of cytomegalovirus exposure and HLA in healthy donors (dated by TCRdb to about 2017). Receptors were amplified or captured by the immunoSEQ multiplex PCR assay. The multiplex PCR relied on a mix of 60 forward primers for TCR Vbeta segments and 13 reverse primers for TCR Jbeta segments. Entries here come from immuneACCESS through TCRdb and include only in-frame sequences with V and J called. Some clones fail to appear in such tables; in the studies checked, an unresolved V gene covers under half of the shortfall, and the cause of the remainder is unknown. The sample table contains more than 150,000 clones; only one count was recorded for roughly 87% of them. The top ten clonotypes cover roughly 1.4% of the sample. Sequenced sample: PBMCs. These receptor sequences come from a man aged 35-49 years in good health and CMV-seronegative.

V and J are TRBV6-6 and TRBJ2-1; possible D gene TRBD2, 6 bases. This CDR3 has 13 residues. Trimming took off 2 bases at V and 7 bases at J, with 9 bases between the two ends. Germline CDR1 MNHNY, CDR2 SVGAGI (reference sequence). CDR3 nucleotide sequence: TGTGCCAGCAGTTACCCAAGCGGGAATGAGCAGTTCTTC. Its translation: CASSYPSGNEQFF.

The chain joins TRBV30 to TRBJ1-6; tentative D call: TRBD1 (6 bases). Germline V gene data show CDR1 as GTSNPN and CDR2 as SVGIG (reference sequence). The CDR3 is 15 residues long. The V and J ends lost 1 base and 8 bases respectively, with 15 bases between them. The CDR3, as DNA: TGTGCCTGGAGTGAGCCCGGGACATTTTATTCACCCCTCCACTTT. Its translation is CAWSEPGTFYSPLHF.

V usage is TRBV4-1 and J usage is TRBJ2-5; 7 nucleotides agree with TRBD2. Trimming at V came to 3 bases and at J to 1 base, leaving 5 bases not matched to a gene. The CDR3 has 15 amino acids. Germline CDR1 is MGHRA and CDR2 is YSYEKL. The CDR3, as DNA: TGCGCCAGCAGCCATCCTAGCGGAGCCCAAGAGACCCAGTACTTC. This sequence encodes CASSHPSGAQETQYF.

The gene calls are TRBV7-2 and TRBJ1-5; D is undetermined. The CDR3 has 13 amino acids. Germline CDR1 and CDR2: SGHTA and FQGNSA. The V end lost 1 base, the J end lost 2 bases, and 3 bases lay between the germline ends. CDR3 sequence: CASSLVGNQPQHF. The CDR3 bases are TGTGCCAGCAGCTTAGTAGGCAATCAGCCCCAGCATTTT.

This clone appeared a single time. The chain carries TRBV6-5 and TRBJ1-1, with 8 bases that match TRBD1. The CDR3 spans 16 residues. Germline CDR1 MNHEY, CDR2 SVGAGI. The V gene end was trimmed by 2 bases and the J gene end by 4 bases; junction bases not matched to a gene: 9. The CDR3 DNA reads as TGTGCCAGCAGTTACGGGCAGGGGGCTCTTAGCACTGAAGCTTTCTTT. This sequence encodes CASSYGQGALSTEAFF.

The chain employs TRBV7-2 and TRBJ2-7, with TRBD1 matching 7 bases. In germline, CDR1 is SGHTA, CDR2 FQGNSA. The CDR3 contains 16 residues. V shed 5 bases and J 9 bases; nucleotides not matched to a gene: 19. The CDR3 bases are TGTGCCAGCAGCCCAACAACAGGGGTTAGTCTGGTCGGGCAGTACTTC. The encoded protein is CASSPTTGVSLVGQYF.

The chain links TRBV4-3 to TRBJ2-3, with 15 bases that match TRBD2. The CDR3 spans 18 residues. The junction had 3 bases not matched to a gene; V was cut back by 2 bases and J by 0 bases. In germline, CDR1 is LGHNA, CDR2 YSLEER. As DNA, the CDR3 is TGCGCCAGCAGCCAATCCGGGACTAGCGGGGGGAGCACAGATACGCAGTATTTT. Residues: CASSQSGTSGGSTDTQYF.

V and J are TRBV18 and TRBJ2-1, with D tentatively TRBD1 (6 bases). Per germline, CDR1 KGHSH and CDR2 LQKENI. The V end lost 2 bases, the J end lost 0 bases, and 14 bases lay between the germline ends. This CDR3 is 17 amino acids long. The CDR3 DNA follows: TGTGCCAGCTCACCATACCGACAGGACAGCTCCTACAATGAGCAGTTCTTC. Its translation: CASSPYRQDSSYNEQFF. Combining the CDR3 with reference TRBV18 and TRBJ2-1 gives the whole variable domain NAGVMQNPRHLVRRRGQEARLRCSPMKGHSHVYWYRQLPEEGLKFMVYLQKENIIDESGMPKERFSAEFPKEGPSILRIQQVVRGDSAAYFCASSPYRQDSSYNEQFFGPGTRLTVL.

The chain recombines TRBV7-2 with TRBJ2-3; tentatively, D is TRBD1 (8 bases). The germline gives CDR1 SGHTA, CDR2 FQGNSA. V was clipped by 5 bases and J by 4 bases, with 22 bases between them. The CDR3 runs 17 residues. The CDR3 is CASSRSGRRGRPDTQYF. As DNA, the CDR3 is TGTGCCAGCAGCCGTAGCGGGCGCAGGGGGCGCCCAGATACGCAGTATTTT.

This CDR3 reads CASSYSLTSGALDTQYF. For the CDR3, the DNA is TGTGCCAGCAGTTACTCCCTGACTAGCGGGGCATTGGATACGCAGTATTTT. The chain joins TRBV27 to TRBJ2-3, with 11 bases aligning to TRBD2. Germline V lookup: CDR1 MNHEY, CDR2 SMNVEV (reference sequence). The CDR3 runs to 17 residues. V shed 4 bases, J shed 6 bases, and the junction held 12 bases outside the gene matches.

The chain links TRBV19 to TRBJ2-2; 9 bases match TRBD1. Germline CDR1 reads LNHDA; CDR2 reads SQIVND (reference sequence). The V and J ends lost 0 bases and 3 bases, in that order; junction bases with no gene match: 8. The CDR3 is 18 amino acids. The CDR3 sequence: CASSIDKGRTGDTGELFF. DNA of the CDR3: TGTGCCAGTAGTATAGATAAAGGGAGGACAGGGGACACCGGGGAGCTGTTTTTT.

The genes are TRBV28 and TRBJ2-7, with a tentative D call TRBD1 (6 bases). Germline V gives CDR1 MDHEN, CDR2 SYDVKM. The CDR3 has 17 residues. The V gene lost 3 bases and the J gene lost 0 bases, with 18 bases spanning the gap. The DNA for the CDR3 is TGTGCCAGCAGTTTTCCCCTGGAACAGGGACCCTCCTACGAGCAGTACTTC. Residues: CASSFPLEQGPSYEQYF.

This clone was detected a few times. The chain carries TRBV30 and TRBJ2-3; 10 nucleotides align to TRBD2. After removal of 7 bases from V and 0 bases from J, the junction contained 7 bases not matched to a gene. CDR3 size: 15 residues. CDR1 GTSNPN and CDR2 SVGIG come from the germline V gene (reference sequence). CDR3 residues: CASLAGGRSTDTQYF. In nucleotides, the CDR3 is TGTGCCTCTTTAGCGGGAGGCAGGAGCACAGATACGCAGTATTTT.

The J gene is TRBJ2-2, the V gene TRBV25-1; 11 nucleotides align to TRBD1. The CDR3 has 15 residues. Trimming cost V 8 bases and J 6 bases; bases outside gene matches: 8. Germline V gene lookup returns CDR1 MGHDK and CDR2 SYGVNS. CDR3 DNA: TGTGCCAGCTCCTCCAGGACAGGGGGCTCCGGGGAGCTGTTTTTT. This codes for CASSSRTGGSGELFF. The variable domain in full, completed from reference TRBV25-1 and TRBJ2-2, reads EADIYQTPRYLVIGTGKKITLECSQTMGHDKMYWYQQDPGMELHLIHYSYGVNSTEKGDLSSESTVSRIRTEHFPLTLESARPSHTSQYLCASSSRTGGSGELFFGEGSRLTVL.

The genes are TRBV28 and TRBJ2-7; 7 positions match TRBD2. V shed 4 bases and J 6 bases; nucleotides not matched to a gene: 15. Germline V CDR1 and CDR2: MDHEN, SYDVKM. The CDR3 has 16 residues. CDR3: CASSSPSGGGAAEQYF. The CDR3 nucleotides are TGTGCCAGCAGTTCTCCTAGCGGAGGTGGGGCGGCCGAGCAGTACTTC.

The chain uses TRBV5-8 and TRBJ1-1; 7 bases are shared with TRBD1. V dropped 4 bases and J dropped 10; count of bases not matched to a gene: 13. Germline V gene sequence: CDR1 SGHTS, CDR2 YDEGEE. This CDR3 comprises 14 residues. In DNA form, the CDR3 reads TGTGCCAGCAGCCCAGTGGGCGACAGGGCTGGAGCTTTCTTT. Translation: CASSPVGDRAGAFF.

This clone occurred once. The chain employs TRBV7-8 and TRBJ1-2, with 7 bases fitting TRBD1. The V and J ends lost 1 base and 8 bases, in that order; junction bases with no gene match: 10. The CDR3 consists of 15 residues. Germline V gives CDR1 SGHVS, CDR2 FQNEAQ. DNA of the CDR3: TGTGCCAGCAGCTTAGTCGGCAGGGGGTTGTCGGGCTACACCTTC. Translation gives CASSLVGRGLSGYTF.

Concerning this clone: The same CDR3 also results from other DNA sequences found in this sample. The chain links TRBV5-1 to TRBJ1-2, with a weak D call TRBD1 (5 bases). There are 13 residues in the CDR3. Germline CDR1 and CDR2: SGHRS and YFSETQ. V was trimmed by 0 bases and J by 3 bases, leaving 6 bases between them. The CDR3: CASSLGGDYGYTF. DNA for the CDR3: TGCGCCAGCAGCTTGGGGGGGGACTATGGCTACACCTTC. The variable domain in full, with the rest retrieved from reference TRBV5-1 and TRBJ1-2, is KAGVTQTPRYLIKTRGQQVTLSCSPISGHRSVSWYQQTPGQGLQFLFEYFSETQRNKGNFPGRFSGRQFSNSRSEMNVSTLELGDSALYLCASSLGGDYGYTFGSGTRLTVV.

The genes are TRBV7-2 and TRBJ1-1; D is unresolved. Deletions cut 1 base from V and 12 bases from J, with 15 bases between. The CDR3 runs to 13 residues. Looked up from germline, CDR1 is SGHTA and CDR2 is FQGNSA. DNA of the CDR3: TGTGCCAGCAGCTTAGATAAGCGTCGAAGGACTTTCTTT. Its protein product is CASSLDKRRRTFF.

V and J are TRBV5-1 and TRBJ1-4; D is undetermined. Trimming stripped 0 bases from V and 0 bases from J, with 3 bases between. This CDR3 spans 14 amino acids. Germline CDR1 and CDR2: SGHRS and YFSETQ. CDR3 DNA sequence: TGCGCCAGCAGCTTGGGTACAACTAATGAAAAACTGTTTTTT. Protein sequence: CASSLGTTNEKLFF.

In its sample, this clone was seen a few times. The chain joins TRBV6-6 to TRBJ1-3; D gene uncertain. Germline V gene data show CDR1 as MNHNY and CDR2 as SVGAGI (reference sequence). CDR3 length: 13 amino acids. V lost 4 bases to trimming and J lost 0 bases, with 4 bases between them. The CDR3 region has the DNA TGTGCCAGCAGTTTCAGCTCTGGAAACACCATATATTTT. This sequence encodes CASSFSSGNTIYF.

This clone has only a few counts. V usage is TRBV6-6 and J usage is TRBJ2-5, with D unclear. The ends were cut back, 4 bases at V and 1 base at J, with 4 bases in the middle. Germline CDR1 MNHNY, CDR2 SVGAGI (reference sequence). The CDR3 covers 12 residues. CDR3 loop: CASSSSQETQYF. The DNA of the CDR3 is TGTGCCAGCAGTTCTAGCCAAGAGACCCAGTACTTC.

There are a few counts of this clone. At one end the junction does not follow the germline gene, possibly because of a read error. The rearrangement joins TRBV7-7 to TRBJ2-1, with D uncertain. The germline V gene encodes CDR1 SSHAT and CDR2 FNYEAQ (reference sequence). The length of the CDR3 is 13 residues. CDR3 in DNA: TGTGCTAGCAGCCCCCGACTCATCAATGAGCAGTTCTTC. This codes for CASSPRLINEQFF.

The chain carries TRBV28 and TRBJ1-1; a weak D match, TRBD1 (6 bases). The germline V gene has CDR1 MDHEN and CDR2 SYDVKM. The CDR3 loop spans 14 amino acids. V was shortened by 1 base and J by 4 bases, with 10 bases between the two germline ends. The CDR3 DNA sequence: TGTGCCAGCAGTTTATTTTTAGGGGGCACTGAAGCTTTCTTT. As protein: CASSLFLGGTEAFF.

The CDR3 loop reads CASRSSTQYF. In nucleotides, the CDR3 is TGTGCCAGCCGCTCCAGTACGCAGTATTTT. The V and J genes are TRBV2 and TRBJ2-3; D ambiguous. Germline V CDR1 and CDR2: SNHLY, FYNNEI. V dropped 8 bases and J dropped 8 bases, with 8 bases sitting between them. The CDR3 runs 10 residues.

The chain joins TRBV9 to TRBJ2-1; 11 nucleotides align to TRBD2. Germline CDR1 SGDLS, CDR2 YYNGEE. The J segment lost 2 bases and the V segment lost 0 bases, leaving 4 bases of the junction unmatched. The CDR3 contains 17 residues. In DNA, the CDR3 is TGTGCCAGCAGCGTAGGCTTTAGCGGGAGGGCCTACAATGAGCAGTTCTTC. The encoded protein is CASSVGFSGRAYNEQFF.